Below are 25 T cell receptor beta chains sequenced from a single sample in a study of cytomegalovirus exposure and HLA in healthy donors. 13 Jbeta primers and 60 Vbeta primers were used for the PCR. Repertoires were generated with immunoSEQ multiplex PCR, while TCRdb's copy carries only in-frame clones and drops some. The data show about 89,000 clones, roughly 80% seen once. Sequenced input: PBMCs. Receptors originate from a male donor in good health and CMV-seronegative.

Here the CDR3 DNA reads TGTGCCAGCAGACTAACAGGCTACGAGCAGTACTTC. Encoded protein: CASRLTGYEQYF. V is TRBV28 and J is TRBJ2-7; tentative D call: TRBD1 (5 bases). Trimming cost V 6 bases and J 3 bases, with 9 bases left between them. The length of the CDR3 is 12 residues. From germline, CDR1 is MDHEN and CDR2 SYDVKM.

The chain joins TRBV7-9 to TRBJ1-2; D call uncertain. The CDR3 is 16 amino acids. Germline V gene sequence: CDR1 SEHNR, CDR2 FQNEAQ (reference sequence). V gave up 1 base and J gave up 4 bases, with 16 bases separating them. The CDR3 bases are TGTGCCAGCAGCTTAGTGGGGAGTGTGCGCATCTATGGCTACACCTTC. Translated: CASSLVGSVRIYGYTF.

V and J are TRBV5-1 and TRBJ2-7; D perhaps matches TRBD1 (5 bases). Trimming stripped 5 bases from V and 3 bases from J, with 12 bases between. Germline V gives CDR1 SGHRS, CDR2 YFSETQ. The CDR3 has 13 residues. CDR3 in DNA: TGCGCCAGCAGACCGACAGTCAACTACGAGCAGTACTTC. This codes for CASRPTVNYEQYF.

The chain uses TRBV7-3 and TRBJ2-7, with D possibly being TRBD1 (7 bases). Germline V gene sequence: CDR1 SGHTA, CDR2 FQGTGA. The CDR3 sequence is 15 residues long. V lost 1 base, J lost 4 bases, and 14 bases lay in between. This CDR3 reads CASSLIPGGNYEQYF. The CDR3 coding sequence is TGTGCCAGCAGCTTAATCCCAGGGGGGAATTACGAGCAGTACTTC.

The rearrangement joins TRBV28 to TRBJ2-7; 7 bases line up with TRBD1. V was clipped by 8 bases and J by 2 bases; unmatched bases: 9. Germline CDR1 MDHEN, CDR2 SYDVKM. The CDR3 extends over 14 amino acids. As DNA, the CDR3 is TGTGCCAGCGGTCTCACAGGGGCCGCCTACGAGCAGTACTTC. Protein product: CASGLTGAAYEQYF.

The V call is TRBV19, the J call TRBJ1-4, with D tentatively TRBD1 (6 bases). V lost 6 bases, J lost 7 bases, and 15 bases lay in between. Germline CDR1 reads LNHDA; CDR2 reads SQIVND (reference sequence). The CDR3 sequence is 14 residues long. The CDR3 protein is CASRGAGSGEKLFF. The CDR3 DNA reads as TGTGCCAGTAGGGGGGCAGGGAGTGGTGAAAAACTGTTTTTT.

The J gene is TRBJ2-2, the V gene TRBV5-1, with 9 bases aligning to TRBD1. The CDR3 loop spans 19 amino acids. With 0 bases clipped from V and 1 base from J, the junction kept 10 bases outside the gene matches. Germline CDR1 is SGHRS and CDR2 is YFSETQ. CDR3: CASSLEIPGQGMNTGELFF. The CDR3 bases are TGCGCCAGCAGCTTGGAAATACCGGGACAGGGAATGAACACCGGGGAGCTGTTTTTT.

This clone was picked up one time. This chain uses TRBV19 with TRBJ1-4; tentative D call: TRBD1 (6 bases). Germline-derived CDR1 and CDR2 are LNHDA and SQIVND (reference sequence). The length of the CDR3 is 15 residues. V lost 6 bases, J lost 8 bases, and 19 bases lay in between. The CDR3 region is CASRETGQGREKLFF. CDR3 DNA sequence: TGTGCCAGTAGAGAGACAGGACAAGGACGGGAAAAACTGTTTTTT.

The rearrangement joins TRBV7-2 to TRBJ2-3; TRBD1 agrees at 11 bases. The CDR3 has 16 residues. The V gene's germline CDR1 is SGHTA and CDR2 FQGNSA. Germline trimming cut 1 base from V and 3 bases from J; bases unmatched to any gene: 3. As DNA, the CDR3 is TGTGCCAGCAGCTTAGGGGGGACAGGGGGAACAGATACGCAGTATTTT. This sequence encodes CASSLGGTGGTDTQYF.

The chain employs TRBV4-1 and TRBJ2-7; unclear D gene. The CDR3 sequence is 13 residues long. Trimming removed 0 bases at V and 4 bases at J, with 7 bases between. CDR1 and CDR2 from the germline V gene are MGHRA and YSYEKL. This chain's CDR3 is CASSQDSLYEQYF. CDR3 DNA: TGCGCCAGCAGCCAAGATTCTCTGTACGAGCAGTACTTC.

V usage is TRBV5-1 and J usage is TRBJ1-5, with 9 nucleotides matching TRBD1. Germline CDR1 SGHRS, CDR2 YFSETQ. With V trimmed by 2 bases and J by 6 bases, 6 bases remained unmatched. The CDR3 has 15 amino acids. The DNA for the CDR3 is TGCGCCAGCAGCTTCACAGGGGGCAGGGGTCAGCCCCAGCATTTT. The encoded protein is CASSFTGGRGQPQHF.

A few counts support this clone. Germline is not matched at one junction end, which may reflect a read error. The chain combines TRBV7-9 with TRBJ1-5, with 9 nucleotides matching TRBD1. Germline CDR1 reads SEHNR; CDR2 reads FQNEAQ (reference sequence). This CDR3 spans 16 amino acids. The CDR3 coding sequence is TGTTCCAGCAGTCGAGATACGACAGGGGGGAATCAGCCCCAGCATTTT. The encoded protein is CSSSRDTTGGNQPQHF.

V usage is TRBV7-9 and J usage is TRBJ2-5, with 13 bases matching TRBD2. The ends lost 5 bases at V and 5 bases at J; junction bases unmatched: 5. From germline, CDR1 is SEHNR and CDR2 FQNEAQ (reference sequence). The CDR3 totals 15 residues. CDR3 coding DNA: TGTGCCAGCAGCCCGGGACTAGCGGGAAGGGAGACCCAGTACTTC. It is translated as CASSPGLAGRETQYF.

CDR3 sequence reads: CASSQDKDRRSTNEKLFF. Here the CDR3 DNA reads TGCGCCAGCAGCCAAGATAAGGACAGGCGATCAACTAATGAAAAACTGTTTTTT. The rearrangement links TRBV4-1 to TRBJ1-4; 7 positions agree with TRBD1. Germline V gene sequence: CDR1 MGHRA, CDR2 YSYEKL. This CDR3 has 18 residues. After removal of 0 bases from V and 0 bases from J, the junction contained 7 bases not matched to a gene.

This clone was seen only once. The rearrangement uses TRBV28 and TRBJ2-7, with a weak D call TRBD2 (7 bases). The germline V gene has CDR1 MDHEN and CDR2 SYDVKM. Trimming stripped 6 bases from V and 7 bases from J, with 22 bases between. The length of the CDR3 is 15 residues. The CDR3 DNA reads TGTGCCAGCAGCGTACGGAGGGGGGGGGCAAAAGAGCAGTACTTC. Its protein product is CASSVRRGGAKEQYF.

This clone has a single count. The chain couples TRBV6-4 to TRBJ1-3, with D possibly TRBD1 on 6 matching bases. The CDR3 runs to 17 residues. Germline CDR1 reads MRHNA; CDR2 reads SNTAGT. V shed 2 bases and J shed 0 bases, with 14 bases lying between them. The CDR3 region has the DNA TGTGCCAGCAGTGACCCTCACAGGGCTTGCTCTGGAAACACCATATATTTT. Translating gives CASSDPHRACSGNTIYF.

This chain uses TRBV29-1 with TRBJ2-1; a possible D gene is TRBD1 (7 bases). The ends were cut back, 8 bases at V and 3 bases at J, with 17 bases in the middle. CDR3 length equals 14 residues. Germline CDR1 reads SQVTM; CDR2 reads ANQGSEA. The CDR3 DNA reads as TGCAGCCATACGACGCGGGACAGCTACAATGAGCAGTTCTTC. It is translated as CSHTTRDSYNEQFF.

The chain is built from TRBV9 and TRBJ1-2; TRBD1 matches 9 bases. This CDR3 has 16 residues. In germline, CDR1 is SGDLS, CDR2 YYNGEE. V lost 2 bases to trimming and J lost 3 bases; unmatched junction nucleotides: 8. The DNA of the CDR3 is TGTGCCAGCAGCGTCGCAGACAGGGGGGGGTACTATGGCTACACCTTC. Translation: CASSVADRGGYYGYTF.

The chain has TRBV15 and TRBJ1-1; 7 bases align to TRBD1. Germline V gene lookup returns CDR1 LNHNV and CDR2 YYDKDF (reference sequence). CDR3 size: 15 residues. J gave up 2 bases and V 3 bases, and 6 bases lay outside the gene matches. The CDR3 region is CATSSEGARNTEAFF. The CDR3 coding sequence is TGTGCCACCAGCAGTGAGGGGGCGCGCAACACTGAAGCTTTCTTT.

The chain recombines TRBV30 with TRBJ1-1; D is perhaps TRBD1 (5 bases). The germline gives CDR1 GTSNPN, CDR2 SVGIG (reference sequence). This CDR3 contains 10 residues. The CDR3 reads CAAGHTEAFF. The CDR3, as DNA: TGTGCTGCGGGGCACACTGAAGCTTTCTTT.

The chain recombines TRBV7-8 with TRBJ1-6; TRBD1 might be the D (6 bases). Germline-derived CDR1 and CDR2 are SGHVS and FQNEAQ. The CDR3 runs to 17 residues. With 1 base removed from V and 2 bases from J, the gap between germline ends came to 12 bases. For the CDR3, the DNA is TGTGCCAGCAGCTTAGAGTCGCGGACAGCCTATAATTCACCCCTCCACTTT. Its protein is CASSLESRTAYNSPLHF. Drawing the rest from reference TRBV7-8 and TRBJ1-6, the complete variable domain is GAGVSQSPRYKVAKRGQDVALRCDPISGHVSLFWYQQALGQGPEFLTYFQNEAQLDKSGLPSDRFFAERPEGSVSTLKIQRTQQEDSAVYLCASSLESRTAYNSPLHFGNGTRLTVT.

The J gene is TRBJ1-4, the V gene TRBV2; D is ambiguous. Trimming took 7 bases from V and 4 from J, leaving 13 bases between them. This CDR3 comprises 14 residues. Germline values: CDR1 SNHLY, CDR2 FYNNEI. CDR3 DNA sequence: TGTGCCAGCACCTCAGCGACTTTTAATGAAAAACTGTTTTTT. Translation: CASTSATFNEKLFF.

This chain joins TRBV6-5 and TRBJ2-7, with D uncertain. Trimming stripped 6 bases from V and 6 bases from J, with 12 bases between. CDR1 and CDR2 from the germline V gene are MNHEY and SVGAGI. This CDR3 is built from 12 residues. The CDR3 coding sequence is TGTGCCAGCAGCCCCGCGGCCTTCGAGCAGTACTTC. This sequence encodes CASSPAAFEQYF.

The chain links TRBV6-1 to TRBJ2-3; 16 bases line up with TRBD2. This CDR3 region has 16 residues. Germline trimming cut 3 bases from V and 5 bases from J; bases unmatched to any gene: 2. From germline, CDR1 is MNHNS and CDR2 SASEGT. The CDR3 nucleotides are TGTGCCAGCAGTGAGGGACTAGCGGGGGGGCAAGATACGCAGTATTTT. Amino acid sequence: CASSEGLAGGQDTQYF.

The rearrangement joins TRBV4-3 to TRBJ1-6; TRBD1 matches 7 bases. The CDR3 extends over 15 amino acids. The trim removed 3 bases at V and 8 bases at J, leaving 7 bases unmatched. Germline assignment: CDR1 LGHNA and CDR2 YSLEER. Here the CDR3 DNA reads TGCGCCAGCAGCCATGGGACAGCTAGAGATTCACCCCTCCACTTT. It specifies CASSHGTARDSPLHF.